This TCR beta chain was observed in a study of cytotoxic CD8 clonotypes in ibrutinib-treated CLL. The V and J ends lost 2 bases and 4 bases, in that order; junction bases with no gene match: 5. The germline V gene encodes CDR1 MNHNS and CDR2 SASEGT. The CDR3 contains 15 residues. A single count supports this clone. TCRdb's copy holds only in-frame clones and misses some; the assay was immunoSEQ multiplex PCR. Here the sample spans approximately 100,000 clones, around 77% being singletons. This sample comprised PBMCs, obtained after 24 months of ibrutinib treatment. This clonotype was obtained from a human donor with chronic lymphocytic leukemia. This sequence joins TRBV6-1 and TRBJ2-5; 9 nucleotides line up with TRBD1. The CDR3 DNA follows: TGTGCCAGCAGTGAAAACAGGGGGCGTTCAGAGACCCAGTACTTC. Residues: CASSENRGRSETQYF.